This TCR beta chain came from a study of T cells after posttransplantation cyclophosphamide. Germline lookup yields CDR1 SGHNT and CDR2 YYREEE (reference sequence). V was cut by 2 bases and J by 3 bases, with 11 bases left in between. This CDR3 spans 14 amino acids. This clone appeared once. This table comes from immunoSEQ multiplex PCR, and its TCRdb copy is limited to in-frame clones, with some not included. This table has approximately 47,000 clones, about 90% appearing once. The chain recombines TRBV5-4 with TRBJ2-5; possibly TRBD2 for D (6 bases). Sequencing was performed on PBMCs. The sequence came from a woman in her forties or fifties in good health and a related stem cell transplant donor. In DNA form, the CDR3 reads TGTGCCAGCAGCTTCCCGACGGGGGAAGAGACCCAGTACTTC. Encoded protein: CASSFPTGEETQYF.